Included here is one T cell receptor beta chain sequence, with context. Its specificity is unknown. The data are from a study of monozygotic twins with cystic fibrosis. Study background: Library input was three micrograms of fragmented DNA, with approximately 16 PCR cycles.

Findings and caveats of the study: Monozygotic CF twins shared more identical nucleotide clonotypes than unrelated patients. Low clonality (median roughly 0.009) suggested a mostly naive repertoire. Co-twins had the most similar V usage for 13 of 16 pairs, J for 8.

TCRdb's copy holds only in-frame clones and misses some; the assay was immunoSEQ multiplex PCR. This sample has 30,000 or so clones; under 70% occur once, and the top ten carry approximately 0.79%. Germline loops: CDR1 MNHNS, CDR2 SASEGT. CDR3 length: 15 residues. Germline trimming cut 4 bases from V and 3 bases from J; bases unmatched to any gene: 9. This receptor was identified in a girl aged 5-17 years with cystic fibrosis. This chain uses TRBV6-1 with TRBJ2-7, with 7 bases fitting TRBD1. Sequenced material: blood. Here the CDR3 reads CASSVKWTGLYEQYF. CDR3 DNA sequence: TGTGCCAGCAGTGTCAAGTGGACAGGCCTCTACGAGCAGTACTTC.